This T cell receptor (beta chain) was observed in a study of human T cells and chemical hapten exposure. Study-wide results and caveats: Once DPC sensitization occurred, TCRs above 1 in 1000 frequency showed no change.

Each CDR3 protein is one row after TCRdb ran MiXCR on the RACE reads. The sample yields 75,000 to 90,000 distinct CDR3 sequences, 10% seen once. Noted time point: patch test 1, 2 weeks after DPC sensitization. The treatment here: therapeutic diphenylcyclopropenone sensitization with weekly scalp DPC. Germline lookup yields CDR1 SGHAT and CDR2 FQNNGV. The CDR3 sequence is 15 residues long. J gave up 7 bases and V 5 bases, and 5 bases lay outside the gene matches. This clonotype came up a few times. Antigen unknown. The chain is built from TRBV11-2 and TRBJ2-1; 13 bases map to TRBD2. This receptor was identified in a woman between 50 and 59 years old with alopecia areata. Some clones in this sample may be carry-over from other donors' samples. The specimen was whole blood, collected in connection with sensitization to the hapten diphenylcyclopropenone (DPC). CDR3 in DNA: TGTGCCAGCAGCCATTGGACTAGCGGGAGTAATGAGCAGTTCTTC. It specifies CASSHWTSGSNEQFF. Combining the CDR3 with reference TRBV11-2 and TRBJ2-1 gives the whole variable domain EAGVAQSPRYKIIEKRQSVAFWCNPISGHATLYWYQQILGQGPKLLIQFQNNGVVDDSQLPKDRFSAERLKGVDSTLKIQPAKLEDSAVYLCASSHWTSGSNEQFFGPGTRLTVL.